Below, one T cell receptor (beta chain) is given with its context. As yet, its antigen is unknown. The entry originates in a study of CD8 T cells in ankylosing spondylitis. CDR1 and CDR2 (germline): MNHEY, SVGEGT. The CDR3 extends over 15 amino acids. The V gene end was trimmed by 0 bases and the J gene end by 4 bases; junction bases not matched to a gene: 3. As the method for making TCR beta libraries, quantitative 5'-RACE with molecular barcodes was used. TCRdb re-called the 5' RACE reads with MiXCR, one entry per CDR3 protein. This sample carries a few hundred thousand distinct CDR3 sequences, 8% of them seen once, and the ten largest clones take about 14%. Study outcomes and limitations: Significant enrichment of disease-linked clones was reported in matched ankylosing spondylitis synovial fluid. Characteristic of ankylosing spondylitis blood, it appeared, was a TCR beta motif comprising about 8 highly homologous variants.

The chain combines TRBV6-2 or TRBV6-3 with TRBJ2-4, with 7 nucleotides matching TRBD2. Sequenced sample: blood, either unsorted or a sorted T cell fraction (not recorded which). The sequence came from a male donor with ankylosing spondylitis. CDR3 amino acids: CASSYSGTTKNIQYF. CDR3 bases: TGTGCCAGCAGTTACTCCGGGACTACGAAAAACATTCAGTACTTC.